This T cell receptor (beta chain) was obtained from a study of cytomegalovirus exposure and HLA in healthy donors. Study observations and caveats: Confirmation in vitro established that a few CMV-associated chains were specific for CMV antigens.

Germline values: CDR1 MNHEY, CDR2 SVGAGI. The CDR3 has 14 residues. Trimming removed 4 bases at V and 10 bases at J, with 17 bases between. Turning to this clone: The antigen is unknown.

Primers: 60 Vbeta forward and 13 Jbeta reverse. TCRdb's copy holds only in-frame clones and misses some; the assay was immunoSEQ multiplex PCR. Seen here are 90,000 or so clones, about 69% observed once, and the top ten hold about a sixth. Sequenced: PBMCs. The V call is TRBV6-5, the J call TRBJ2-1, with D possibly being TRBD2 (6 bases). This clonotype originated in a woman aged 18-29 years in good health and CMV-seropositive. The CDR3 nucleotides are TGTGCCAGCAGTTTCCGGGACTGGGGGATGGAGCAGTTCTTC. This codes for CASSFRDWGMEQFF.